This T cell receptor (beta chain) was sequenced in a study of T cell responses to AZD1222 COVID-19 vaccine. Germline V lookup: CDR1 GTSNPN, CDR2 SVGIG (reference sequence). Unmatched junction bases numbered 5, after V lost 1 base and J lost 9 bases. The CDR3 extends over 14 amino acids. The data were produced by immunoSEQ multiplex PCR, yet TCRdb's version contains in-frame clones alone and is incomplete. Found here are under 95,000 clones, roughly 90% of them singletons; the top ten hold less than 8.5%. Sample: peripheral blood, taken 28 days after the second AZD1222 dose. This chain uses TRBV30 with TRBJ1-6, with 8 positions matching TRBD1. The receptor's source is an adult who received the AZD1222 COVID-19 vaccine. This CDR3 is CAWSGGQGSSPLHF. CDR3 nucleotides: TGTGCCTGGAGTGGCGGACAGGGAAGTTCACCCCTCCACTTT.